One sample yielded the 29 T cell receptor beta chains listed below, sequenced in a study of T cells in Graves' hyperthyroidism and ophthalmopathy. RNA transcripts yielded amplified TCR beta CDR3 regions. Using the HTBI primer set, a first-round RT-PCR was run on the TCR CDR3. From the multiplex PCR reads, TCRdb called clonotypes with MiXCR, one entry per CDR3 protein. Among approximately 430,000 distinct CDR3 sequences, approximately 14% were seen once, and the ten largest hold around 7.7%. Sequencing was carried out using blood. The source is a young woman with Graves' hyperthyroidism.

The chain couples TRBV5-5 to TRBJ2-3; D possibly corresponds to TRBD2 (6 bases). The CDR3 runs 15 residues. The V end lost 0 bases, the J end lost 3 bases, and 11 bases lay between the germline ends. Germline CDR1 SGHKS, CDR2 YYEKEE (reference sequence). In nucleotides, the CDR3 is TGTGCCAGCAGCTTGGGTGTCGGGGGAACAGATACGCAGTATTTT. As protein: CASSLGVGGTDTQYF.

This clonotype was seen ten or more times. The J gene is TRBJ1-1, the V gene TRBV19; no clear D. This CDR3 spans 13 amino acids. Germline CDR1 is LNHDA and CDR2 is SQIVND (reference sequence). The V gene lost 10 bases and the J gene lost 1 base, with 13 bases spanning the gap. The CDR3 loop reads CATFSYRNTEAFF. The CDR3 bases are TGTGCCACCTTCTCGTACAGGAACACTGAAGCTTTCTTT.

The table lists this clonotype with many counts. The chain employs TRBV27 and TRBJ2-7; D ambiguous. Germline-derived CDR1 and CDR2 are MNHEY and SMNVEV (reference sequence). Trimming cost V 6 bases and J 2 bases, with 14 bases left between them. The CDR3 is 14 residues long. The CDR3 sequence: CASSFGRSAYEQYF. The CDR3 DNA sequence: TGTGCCAGCAGCTTCGGAAGGTCAGCCTACGAGCAGTACTTC.

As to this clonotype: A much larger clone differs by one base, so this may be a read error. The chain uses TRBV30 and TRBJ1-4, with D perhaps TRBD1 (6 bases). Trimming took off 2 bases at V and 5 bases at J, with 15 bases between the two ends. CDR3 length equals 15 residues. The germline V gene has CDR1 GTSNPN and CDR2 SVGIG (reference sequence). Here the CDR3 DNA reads TGTGCCTGGAGTACCCCCAGGGGTTTCAATGAAAAACTGTTTTTT. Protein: CAWSTPRGFNEKLFF.

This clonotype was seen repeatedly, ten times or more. CDR3 coding DNA: TGTGCCAGCAGGCGACAGGGATCGGATGGCTACACCTTC. Translation: CASRRQGSDGYTF. This rearrangement joins TRBV6-4 to TRBJ1-2, with 7 positions matching TRBD1. CDR3 size: 13 residues. J gave up 6 bases and V 6 bases, and 7 bases lay outside the gene matches. Germline assignment: CDR1 MRHNA and CDR2 SNTAGT.

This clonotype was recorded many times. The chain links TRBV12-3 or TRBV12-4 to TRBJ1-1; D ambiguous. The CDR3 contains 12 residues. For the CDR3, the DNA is TGTGCGACGACAAGGATGAACACTGAAGCTTTCTTT. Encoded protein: CATTRMNTEAFF.

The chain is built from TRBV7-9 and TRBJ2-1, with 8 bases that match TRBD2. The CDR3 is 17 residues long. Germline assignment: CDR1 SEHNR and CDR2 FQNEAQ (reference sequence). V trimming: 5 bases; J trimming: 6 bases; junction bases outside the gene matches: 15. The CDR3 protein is CASSPHFVTGGSNEQFF. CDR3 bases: TGTGCCAGCAGCCCACATTTCGTAACGGGAGGGAGCAATGAGCAGTTCTTC. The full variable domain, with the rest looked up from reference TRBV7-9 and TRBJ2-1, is DTGVSQNPRHKITKRGQNVTFRCDPISEHNRLYWYRQTLGQGPEFLTYFQNEAQLEKSRLLSDRFSAERPKGSFSTLEIQRTEQGDSAMYLCASSPHFVTGGSNEQFFGPGTRLTVL.

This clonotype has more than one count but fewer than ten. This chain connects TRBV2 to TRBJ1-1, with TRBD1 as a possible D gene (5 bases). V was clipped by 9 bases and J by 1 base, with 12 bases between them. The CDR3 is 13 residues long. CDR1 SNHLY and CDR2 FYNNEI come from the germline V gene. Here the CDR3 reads CASKYGGNTEAFF. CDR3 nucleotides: TGTGCCAGTAAATACGGGGGGAACACTGAAGCTTTCTTT. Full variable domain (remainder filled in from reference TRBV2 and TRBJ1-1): EPEVTQTPSHQVTQMGQEVILRCVPISNHLYFYWYRQILGQKVEFLVSFYNNEISEKSEIFDDQFSVERPDGSNFTLKIRSTKLEDSAMYFCASKYGGNTEAFFGQGTRLTVV.

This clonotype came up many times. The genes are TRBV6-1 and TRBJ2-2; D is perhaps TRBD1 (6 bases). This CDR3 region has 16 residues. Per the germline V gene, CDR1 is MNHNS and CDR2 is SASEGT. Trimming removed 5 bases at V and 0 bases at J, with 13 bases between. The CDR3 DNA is TGTGCCAGCAGTTACCTTGGGGGCCCGAACACCGGGGAGCTGTTTTTT. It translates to CASSYLGGPNTGELFF.

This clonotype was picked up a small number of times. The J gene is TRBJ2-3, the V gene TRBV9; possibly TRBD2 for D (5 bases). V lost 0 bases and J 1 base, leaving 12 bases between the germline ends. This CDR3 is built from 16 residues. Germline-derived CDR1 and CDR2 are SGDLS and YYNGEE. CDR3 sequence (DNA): TGTGCCAGCAGCGTAGGGGCCAGCGGACGCACAGATACGCAGTATTTT. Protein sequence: CASSVGASGRTDTQYF.

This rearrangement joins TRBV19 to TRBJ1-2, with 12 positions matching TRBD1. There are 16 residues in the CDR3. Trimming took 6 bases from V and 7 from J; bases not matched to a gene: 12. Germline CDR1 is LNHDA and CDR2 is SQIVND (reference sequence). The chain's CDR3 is CASSGLTGQGAGGYTF. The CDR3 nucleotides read TGTGCCAGTAGCGGCCTTACGGGACAGGGGGCCGGTGGCTACACCTTC.

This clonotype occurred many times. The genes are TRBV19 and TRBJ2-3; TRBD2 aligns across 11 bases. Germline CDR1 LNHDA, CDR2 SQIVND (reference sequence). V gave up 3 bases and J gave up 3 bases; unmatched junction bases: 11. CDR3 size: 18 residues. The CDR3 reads CASSIAPVGLAVTDTQYF. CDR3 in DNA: TGTGCCAGTAGTATTGCCCCAGTGGGACTAGCGGTGACAGATACGCAGTATTTT.

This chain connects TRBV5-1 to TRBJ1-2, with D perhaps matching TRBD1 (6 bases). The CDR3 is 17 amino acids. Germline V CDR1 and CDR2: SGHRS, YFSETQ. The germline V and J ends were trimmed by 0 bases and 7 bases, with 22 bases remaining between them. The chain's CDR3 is CASSLEARQVGGVGYTF. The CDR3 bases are TGCGCCAGCAGCTTGGAGGCTCGACAGGTTGGGGGCGTTGGCTACACCTTC.

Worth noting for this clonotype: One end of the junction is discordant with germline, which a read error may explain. The CDR3 spells CVWNAGQGVPHFHF. The CDR3 DNA sequence: TGTGTCTGGAATGCTGGACAGGGGGTCCCTCACTTCCACTTT. The rearrangement uses TRBV30 and TRBJ1-6, with 10 bases fitting TRBD1. Germline CDR1 GTSNPN, CDR2 SVGIG (reference sequence). This CDR3 contains 14 residues.

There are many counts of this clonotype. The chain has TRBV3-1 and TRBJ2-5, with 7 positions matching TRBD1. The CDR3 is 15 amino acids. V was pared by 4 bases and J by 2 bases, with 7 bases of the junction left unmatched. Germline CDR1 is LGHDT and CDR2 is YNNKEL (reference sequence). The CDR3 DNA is TGTGCCAGCAGCCTTATGCGACAGGGACAAGAGACCCAGTACTTC. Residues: CASSLMRQGQETQYF.

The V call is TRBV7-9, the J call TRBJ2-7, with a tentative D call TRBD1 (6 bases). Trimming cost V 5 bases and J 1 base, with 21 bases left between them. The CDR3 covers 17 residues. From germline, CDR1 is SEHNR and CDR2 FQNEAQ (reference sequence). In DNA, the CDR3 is TGTGCCAGCAGCCCCTTCGGTCAGGGGATTAGGTCCTACGAGCAGTACTTC. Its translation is CASSPFGQGIRSYEQYF.

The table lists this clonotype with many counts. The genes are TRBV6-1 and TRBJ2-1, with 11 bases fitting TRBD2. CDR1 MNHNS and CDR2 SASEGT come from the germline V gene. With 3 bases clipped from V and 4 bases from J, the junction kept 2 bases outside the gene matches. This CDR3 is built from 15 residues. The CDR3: CASSDGLAGYNEQFF. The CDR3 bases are TGTGCCAGCAGTGACGGACTAGCGGGTTACAATGAGCAGTTCTTC.

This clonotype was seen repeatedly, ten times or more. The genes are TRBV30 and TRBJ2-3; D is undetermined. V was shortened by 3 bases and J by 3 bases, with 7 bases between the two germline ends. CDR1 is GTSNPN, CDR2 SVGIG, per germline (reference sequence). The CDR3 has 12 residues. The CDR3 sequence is CAWRARTDTQYF. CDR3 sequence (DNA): TGTGCCTGGAGGGCTAGGACAGATACGCAGTATTTT.

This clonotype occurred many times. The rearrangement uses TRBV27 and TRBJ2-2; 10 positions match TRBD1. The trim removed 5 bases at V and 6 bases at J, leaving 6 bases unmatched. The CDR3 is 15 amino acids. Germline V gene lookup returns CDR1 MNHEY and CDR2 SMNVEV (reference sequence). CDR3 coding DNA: TGTGCCAGCAGTCGCCGGACAGGGGGGGCCGGGGAGCTGTTTTTT. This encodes CASSRRTGGAGELFF.

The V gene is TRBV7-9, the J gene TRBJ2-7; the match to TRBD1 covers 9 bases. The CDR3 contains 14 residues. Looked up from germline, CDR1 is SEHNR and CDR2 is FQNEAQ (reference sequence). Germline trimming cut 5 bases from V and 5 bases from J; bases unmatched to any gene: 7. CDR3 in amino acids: CASSEGQGFDEQYF. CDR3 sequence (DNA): TGTGCCAGCAGCGAGGGACAGGGTTTTGACGAGCAGTACTTC.

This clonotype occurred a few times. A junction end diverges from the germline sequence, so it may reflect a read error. The CDR3 loop reads CAISKIAGGPSYGQYF. The CDR3 DNA is TGTGCCATCAGTAAAATAGCGGGGGGACCATCCTACGGGCAGTACTTC. The chain combines TRBV10-3 with TRBJ2-7; 10 bases map to TRBD2. Germline CDR1 and CDR2: ENHRY and SYGVKD. This CDR3 contains 16 residues.

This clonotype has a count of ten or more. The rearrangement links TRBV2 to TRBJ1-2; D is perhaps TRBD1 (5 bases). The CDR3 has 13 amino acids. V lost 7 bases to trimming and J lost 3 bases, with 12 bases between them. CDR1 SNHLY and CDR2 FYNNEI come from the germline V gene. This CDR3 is CASNGARDYGYTF. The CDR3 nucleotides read TGTGCCAGCAATGGGGCCAGGGACTATGGCTACACCTTC. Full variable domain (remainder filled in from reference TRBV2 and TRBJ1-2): EPEVTQTPSHQVTQMGQEVILRCVPISNHLYFYWYRQILGQKVEFLVSFYNNEISEKSEIFDDQFSVERPDGSNFTLKIRSTKLEDSAMYFCASNGARDYGYTFGSGTRLTVV.

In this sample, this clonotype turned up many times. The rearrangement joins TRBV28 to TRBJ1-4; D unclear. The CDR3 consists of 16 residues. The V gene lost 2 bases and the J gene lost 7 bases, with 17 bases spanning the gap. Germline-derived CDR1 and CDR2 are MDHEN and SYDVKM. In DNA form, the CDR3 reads TGTGCCAGCAGTTTAGTGCGCCCCGCTGTCAGTGAAAAACTGTTTTTT. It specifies CASSLVRPAVSEKLFF. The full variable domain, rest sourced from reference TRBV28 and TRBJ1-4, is DVKVTQSSRYLVKRTGEKVFLECVQDMDHENMFWYRQDPGLGLRLIYFSYDVKMKEKGDIPEGYSVSREKKERFSLILESASTNQTSMYLCASSLVRPAVSEKLFFGSGTQLSVL.

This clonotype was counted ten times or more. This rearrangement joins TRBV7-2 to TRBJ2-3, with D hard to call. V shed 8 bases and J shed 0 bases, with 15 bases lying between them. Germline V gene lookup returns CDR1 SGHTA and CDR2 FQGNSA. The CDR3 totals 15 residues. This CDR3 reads CASRLNAPSTDTQYF. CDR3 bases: TGTGCCAGCCGCCTGAATGCCCCTAGCACAGATACGCAGTATTTT.

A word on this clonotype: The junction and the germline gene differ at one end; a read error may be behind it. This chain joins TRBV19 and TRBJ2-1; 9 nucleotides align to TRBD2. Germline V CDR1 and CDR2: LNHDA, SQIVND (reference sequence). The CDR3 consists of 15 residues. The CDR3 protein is CASSLRLAEYNEQLF. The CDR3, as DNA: TGTGCCAGTAGTCTCCGACTAGCGGAGTACAATGAGCAGCTCTTC.

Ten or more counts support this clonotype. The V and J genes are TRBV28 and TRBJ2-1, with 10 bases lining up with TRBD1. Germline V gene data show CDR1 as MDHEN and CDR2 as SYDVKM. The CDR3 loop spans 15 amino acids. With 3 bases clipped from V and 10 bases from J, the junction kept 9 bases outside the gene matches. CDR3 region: CASSFRDRGRWEQFF. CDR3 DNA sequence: TGTGCCAGCAGTTTCCGGGACAGGGGACGATGGGAGCAGTTCTTC.

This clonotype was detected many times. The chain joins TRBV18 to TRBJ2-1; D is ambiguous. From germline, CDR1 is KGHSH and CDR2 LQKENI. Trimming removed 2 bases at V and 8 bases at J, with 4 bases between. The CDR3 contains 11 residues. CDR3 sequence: CASSPNDEQFF. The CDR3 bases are TGTGCCAGCTCACCAAACGATGAGCAGTTCTTC.

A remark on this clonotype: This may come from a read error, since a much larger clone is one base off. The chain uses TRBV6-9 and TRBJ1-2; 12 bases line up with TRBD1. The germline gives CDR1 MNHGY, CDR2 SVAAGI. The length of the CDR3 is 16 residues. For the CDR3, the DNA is TGTGCCAGCAGTTACGGGACAGGGGGCGCTCCCTATGGCTGCACCTTC. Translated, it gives CASSYGTGGAPYGCTF.

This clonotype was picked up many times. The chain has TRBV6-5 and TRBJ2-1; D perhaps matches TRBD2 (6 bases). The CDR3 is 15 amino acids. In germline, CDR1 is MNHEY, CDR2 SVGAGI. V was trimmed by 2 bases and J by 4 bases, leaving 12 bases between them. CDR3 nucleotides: TGTGCCAGCAGTTACGGGGGAGGAGGTTACAATGAGCAGTTCTTC. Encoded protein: CASSYGGGGYNEQFF.